The T cell receptor (beta chain) described here comes from a study of monozygotic twins with inflammatory bowel disease. TCRdb reprocessed the 5' RACE reads and reports one entry per CDR3 protein, with no DNA. Its clone listing holds some 450,000 distinct CDR3 sequences. The CDR3 has 18 amino acids. CDR1 is SGDLS, CDR2 YYNGEE, per germline. The sample taken for sequencing was blood. This sequence was found in a human donor with ulcerative colitis or Crohn's disease, or a healthy co-twin of an affected twin (not recorded which). The V and J genes are TRBV9 and TRBJ1-2; TCRdb proposes TRBD1, but this gene call is untestable without DNA. CDR3 sequence: CASSVDADRGLGNYGYTF.